The sample holds many counts of the clone carrying this T cell receptor (beta chain). Antigen unknown. Sequencing libraries for TCR beta were prepared with iRepertoire HTBI primers and Arm-PCR of CDR3 regions. As handled by the study authors: Samples collectively showed approximately 62 TRBV and roughly 15 TRBJ segments. TCRdb analysed the multiplex PCR reads with MiXCR anew, one entry per CDR3 protein. The V and J calls shown here were made by TCRdb, not taken from the authors' results. The data contain 600,000 to 850,000 distinct CDR3 sequences, around 32% of them singletons. These data belong to a study of regulatory T cells in long-lasting Graves disease. Study results and limitations: In persistent patients, shared public clonotypes (more than 2,500) outnumbered those in new patients (around 1,000). Persistent Graves' patients showed a TCR diversity that was lower than that of newly diagnosed ones.

The time point was: persistent/refractory GD, antithyroid drugs over 5 years with positive TRAb. Preparation of the TCR library used RNA extracted from PBMCs. Peripheral blood, 7 to 9.5 milliliters of it, was drawn into EDTA tubes. This CDR3 region has 13 residues. Germline values: CDR1 SNHLY, CDR2 FYNNEI. Trimming shortened V by 2 bases and J by 7 bases, and 6 bases separated the two germline ends. The sample in question was peripheral blood mononuclear cells (PBMCs), obtained when the disease was refractory, from a patient treated with antithyroid drugs. This clonotype originated in a female donor with Graves disease. The chain links TRBV2 to TRBJ1-6; D call uncertain. The CDR3 reads CASSEIGNSPLHF. The DNA of the CDR3 is TGTGCCAGCAGTGAAATTGGGAATTCACCCCTCCACTTT.